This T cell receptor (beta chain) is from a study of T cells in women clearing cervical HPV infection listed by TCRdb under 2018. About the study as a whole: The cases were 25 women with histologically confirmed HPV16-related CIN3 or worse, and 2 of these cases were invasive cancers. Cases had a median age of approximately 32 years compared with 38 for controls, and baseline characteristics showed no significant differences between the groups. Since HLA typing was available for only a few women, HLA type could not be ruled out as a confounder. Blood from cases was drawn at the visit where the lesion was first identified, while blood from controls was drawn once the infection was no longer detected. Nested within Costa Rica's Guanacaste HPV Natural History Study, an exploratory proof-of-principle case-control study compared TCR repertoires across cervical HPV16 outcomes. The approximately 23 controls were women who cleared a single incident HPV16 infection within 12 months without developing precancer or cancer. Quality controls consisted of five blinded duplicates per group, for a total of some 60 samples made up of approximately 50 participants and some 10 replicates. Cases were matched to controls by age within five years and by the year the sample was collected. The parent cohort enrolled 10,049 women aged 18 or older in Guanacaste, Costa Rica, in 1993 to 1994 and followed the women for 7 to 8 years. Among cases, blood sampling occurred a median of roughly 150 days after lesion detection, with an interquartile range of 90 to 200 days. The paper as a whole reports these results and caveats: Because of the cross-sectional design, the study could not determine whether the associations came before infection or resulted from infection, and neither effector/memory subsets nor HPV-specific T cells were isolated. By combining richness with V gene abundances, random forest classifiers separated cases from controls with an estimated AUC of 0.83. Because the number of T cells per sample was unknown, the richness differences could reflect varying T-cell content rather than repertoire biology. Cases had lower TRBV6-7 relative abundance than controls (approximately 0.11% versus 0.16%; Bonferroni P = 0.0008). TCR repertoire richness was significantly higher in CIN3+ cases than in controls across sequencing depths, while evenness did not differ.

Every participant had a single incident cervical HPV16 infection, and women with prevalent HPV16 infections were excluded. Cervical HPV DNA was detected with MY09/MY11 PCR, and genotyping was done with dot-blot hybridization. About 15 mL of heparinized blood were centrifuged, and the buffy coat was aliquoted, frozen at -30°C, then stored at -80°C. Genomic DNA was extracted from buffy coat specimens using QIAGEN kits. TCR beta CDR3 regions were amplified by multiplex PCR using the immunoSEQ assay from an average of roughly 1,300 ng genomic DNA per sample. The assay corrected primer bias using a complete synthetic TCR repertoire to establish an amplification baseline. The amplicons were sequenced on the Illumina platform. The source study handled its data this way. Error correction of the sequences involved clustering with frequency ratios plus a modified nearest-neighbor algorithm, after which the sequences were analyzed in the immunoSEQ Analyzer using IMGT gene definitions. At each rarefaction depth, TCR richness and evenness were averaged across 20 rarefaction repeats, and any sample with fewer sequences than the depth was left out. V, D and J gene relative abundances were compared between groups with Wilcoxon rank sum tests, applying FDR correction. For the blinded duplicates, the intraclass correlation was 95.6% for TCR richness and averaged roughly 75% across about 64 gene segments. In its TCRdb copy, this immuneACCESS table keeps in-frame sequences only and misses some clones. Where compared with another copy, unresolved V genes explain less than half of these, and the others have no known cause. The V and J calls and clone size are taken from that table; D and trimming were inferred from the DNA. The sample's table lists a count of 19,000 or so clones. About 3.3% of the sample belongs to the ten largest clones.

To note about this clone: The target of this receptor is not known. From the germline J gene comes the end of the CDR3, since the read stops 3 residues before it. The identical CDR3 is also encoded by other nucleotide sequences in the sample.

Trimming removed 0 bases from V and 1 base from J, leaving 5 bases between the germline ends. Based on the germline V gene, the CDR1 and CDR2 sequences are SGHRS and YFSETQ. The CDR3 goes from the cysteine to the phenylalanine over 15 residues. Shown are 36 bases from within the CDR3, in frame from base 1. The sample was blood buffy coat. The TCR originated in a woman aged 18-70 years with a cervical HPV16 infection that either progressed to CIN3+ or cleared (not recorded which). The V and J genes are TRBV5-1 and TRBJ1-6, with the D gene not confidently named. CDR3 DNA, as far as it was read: TGCGCCAGCAGCTTGGCGGGGTCCTATAATTCACCC. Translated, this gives CASSLAGSYNSP. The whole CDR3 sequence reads CASSLAGSYNSPLHF.